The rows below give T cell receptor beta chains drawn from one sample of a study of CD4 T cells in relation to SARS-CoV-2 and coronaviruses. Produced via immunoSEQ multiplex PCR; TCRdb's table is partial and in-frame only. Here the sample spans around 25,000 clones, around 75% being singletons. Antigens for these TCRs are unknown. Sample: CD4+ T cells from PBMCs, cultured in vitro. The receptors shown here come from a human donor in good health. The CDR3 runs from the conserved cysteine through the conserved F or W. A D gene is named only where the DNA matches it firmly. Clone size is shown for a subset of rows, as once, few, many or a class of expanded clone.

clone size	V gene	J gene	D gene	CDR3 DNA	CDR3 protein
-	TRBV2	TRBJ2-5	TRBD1	TGTGCCAGCAGGACGGACAGGGGAGGACAAGAGACCCAGTACTTC	CASRTDRGGQETQYF
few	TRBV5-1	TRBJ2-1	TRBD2	TGCGCCAGCTCGGGGGGAGCGGGGGGTCCGTCCTACAATGAGCAGTTCTTC	CASSGGAGGPSYNEQFF
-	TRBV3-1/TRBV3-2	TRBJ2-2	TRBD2	TGTGCCAGCAGCCCGCGGGGGGTACAGACCGGGGAGCTGTTTTTT	CASSPRGVQTGELFF
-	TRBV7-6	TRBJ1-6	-	TGTGCCAGCAGCTTGGGACACGGATCACCCCTCCACTTT	CASSLGHGSPLHF
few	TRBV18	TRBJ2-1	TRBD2	TGTGCCAGCTCACCGGGACTAACAGACAATGAGCAGTTCTTC	CASSPGLTDNEQFF
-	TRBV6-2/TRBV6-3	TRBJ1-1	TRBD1	TGTGCCAGCAGGCCTGACAGGGGGCGCAGGATGAACACTGAAGCTTTCTTT	CASRPDRGRRMNTEAFF
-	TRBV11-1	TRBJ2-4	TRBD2	TGTGCCAGCACCGACTTTAGCGGGGGGAAAAACATTCAGTACTTC	CASTDFSGGKNIQYF
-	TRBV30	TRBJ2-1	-	TGTGCCTGTGACCGCAGCTCCTACAATGAGCAGTTCTTC	CACDRSSYNEQFF
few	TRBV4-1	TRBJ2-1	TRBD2	TGCGCCAGCAGCCCTCTAGCGGGAGGGCCGCACGAGCAGTTCTTC	CASSPLAGGPHEQFF
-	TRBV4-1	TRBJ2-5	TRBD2	TGCGCCAGCAGCCAAGGAACTAGCGGGAGGAGACAGACCCAGTACTTC	CASSQGTSGRRQTQYF
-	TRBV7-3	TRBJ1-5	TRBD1	TGTGCCAGCAGACTCGGACAGGGGAGCAATCAGCCCCAGCATTTT	CASRLGQGSNQPQHF
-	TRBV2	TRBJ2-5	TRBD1	TGTGCCAGCAGCCAAACAGGGGAAGAGACCCAGTACTTC	CASSQTGEETQYF
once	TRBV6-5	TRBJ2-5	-	TGTGCCAGCAACCGCCTAGGAGAGACCCAGTACTTC	CASNRLGETQYF
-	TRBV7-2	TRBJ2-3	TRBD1	TGTGCCAGCAGCCTAGAGGACAGGGGTCCTTCTACAGATACGCAGTATTTT	CASSLEDRGPSTDTQYF
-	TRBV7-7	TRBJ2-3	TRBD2	TGTGCCAGCAGCCAACTAGCGGGGGAGGGCACGCAGTATTTT	CASSQLAGEGTQYF
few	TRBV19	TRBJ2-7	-	TGTGCCAGTAGTACCGAACAGACCAACGAGCAGTACTTC	CASSTEQTNEQYF
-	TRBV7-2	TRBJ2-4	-	TGTGCCAGCAGACCCGGGGAATGGGGCGACCTAGCCAAAAACATTCAGTACTTC	CASRPGEWGDLAKNIQYF
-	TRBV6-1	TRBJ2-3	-	TGTGCCAGCAGTGATTTATTTGGAGATACGCAGTATTTT	CASSDLFGDTQYF
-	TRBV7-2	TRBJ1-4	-	TGTGCCAGCAGCCCCCTTGGGGAAAAACTGTTTTTT	CASSPLGEKLFF
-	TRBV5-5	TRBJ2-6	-	TGTGCCAGCAGCTTGAGACAGCTCCGCTCTGGGGCCAACGTCCTGACTTTC	CASSLRQLRSGANVLTF
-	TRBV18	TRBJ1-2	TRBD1	TGTGCCAGCTCAGCGACAGGGACTAACTATGGCTACACCTTC	CASSATGTNYGYTF
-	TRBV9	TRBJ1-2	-	TGTGCCAGCAGCGTAGACGACAGTTATGGCTACACCTTC	CASSVDDSYGYTF
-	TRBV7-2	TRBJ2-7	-	TGTGCCAGCAGCTCTTATCCGAGACAGCACCACTACGAGCAGTACTTC	CASSSYPRQHHYEQYF
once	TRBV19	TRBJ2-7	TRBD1	TGTGCCAGTAGTATGGCCGGCCAGGGGGCTTGGGAGCAGTACTTC	CASSMAGQGAWEQYF
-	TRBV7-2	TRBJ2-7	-	TGTGCCAGCAGCTTAGTTCCAGAGCGGTACGAGCAGTACTTC	CASSLVPERYEQYF
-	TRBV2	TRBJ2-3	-	TGTGCCAGCAGTGAAAGGCCCATACTCAGCACAGATACGCAGTATTTT	CASSERPILSTDTQYF
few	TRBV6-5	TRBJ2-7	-	TGTGCCAGCCGGGGGGCGTACGAGCAGTACTTC	CASRGAYEQYF
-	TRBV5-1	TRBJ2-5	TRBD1	TGCGCCAGCAGCTTGCGGGGACAGGGTTCGGAGACCCAGTACTTC	CASSLRGQGSETQYF
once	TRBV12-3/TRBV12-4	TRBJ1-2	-	TGTGCCAGCAGTTTATCCAGAGCTAGCGGCTACACCTTC	CASSLSRASGYTF
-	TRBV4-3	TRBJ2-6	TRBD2	TGCGCCAGCAGCCAATCTCCAGCGGGAGGCTCTGGGGCCAACGTCCTGACTTTC	CASSQSPAGGSGANVLTF
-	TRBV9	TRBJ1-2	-	TGTGCCAGCAGCGTAGGGCTGGGACTAAACTATGGCTACACCTTC	CASSVGLGLNYGYTF
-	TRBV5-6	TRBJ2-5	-	TGTGCCAGCACCGATAGTGGGGGGCTAGAGACCCAGTACTTC	CASTDSGGLETQYF
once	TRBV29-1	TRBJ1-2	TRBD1	TGCAGCGTCGACCGGACCGACAGGGCTGGGAACTATGGCTACACCTTC	CSVDRTDRAGNYGYTF
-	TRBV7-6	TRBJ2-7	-	TGTGCCAGCAGCTTAGGCCCACAAGTTTCCGCCTACGAGCAGTACTTC	CASSLGPQVSAYEQYF
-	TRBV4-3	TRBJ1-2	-	TGCGCCAGCAGCCAAAGACCTGGTGGGGACTATGGCTACACCTTC	CASSQRPGGDYGYTF
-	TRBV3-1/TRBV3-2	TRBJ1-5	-	TGTGCCAGCAGCCCTACCTGGACCAGCAATCAGCCCCAGCATTTT	CASSPTWTSNQPQHF
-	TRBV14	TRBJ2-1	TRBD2	TGTGCCAGCAGCCCCACTCGACTAGCGGGACCGGTGGCCTACAATGAGCAGTTCTTC	CASSPTRLAGPVAYNEQFF
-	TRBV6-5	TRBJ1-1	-	TGTGCCAGCAGTTACGAGGGTCGGGCTTTCTTT	CASSYEGRAFF
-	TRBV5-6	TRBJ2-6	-	TGTGCCAGCAGCTTGTTGGCCTCGCGGGGGGCCAACGTCCTGACTTTC	CASSLLASRGANVLTF
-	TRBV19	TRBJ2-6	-	TGTGCCAGTAGCGAAATCGGGGTACCTACGACTGGGGCCAACGTCCTGACTTTC	CASSEIGVPTTGANVLTF
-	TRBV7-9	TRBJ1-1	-	TGTGCCAGCAGGGTTGTGGGGGGCATGAACACTGAAGCTTTCTTT	CASRVVGGMNTEAFF
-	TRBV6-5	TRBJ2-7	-	TGTGCCAGCCGGCGGGGGCCGCTGGGAAACGAGCAGTACTTC	CASRRGPLGNEQYF
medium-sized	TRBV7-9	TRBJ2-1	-	TGTGCCAGCAGCCAACCGGGGTCTTCCTACAATGAGCAGTTCTTC	CASSQPGSSYNEQFF
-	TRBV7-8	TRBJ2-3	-	TGTGCCAGCAGTCCAGACCCGCCAGGAGATACGCAGTATTTT	CASSPDPPGDTQYF
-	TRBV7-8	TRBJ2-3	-	TGTGCCAGCAGCTTGATGGGTCTCACAGATACGCAGTATTTT	CASSLMGLTDTQYF
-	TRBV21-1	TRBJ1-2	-	TGTGCCAGCAGCAAAGAAGGATTCGGCTTCTATGGCTACACCTTC	CASSKEGFGFYGYTF
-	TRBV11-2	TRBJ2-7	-	TGTGCCAGCAGCCCCCAGACAGTCTACGAGCAGTACTTC	CASSPQTVYEQYF
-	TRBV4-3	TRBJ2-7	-	TGCGCCAGCAGCCTCCAACAGGCGTCCTACGAGCAGTACTTC	CASSLQQASYEQYF
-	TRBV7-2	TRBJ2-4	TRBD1	TGTGCCAGCAGCAGAGGGACAGGGGACAACATTCAGTACTTC	CASSRGTGDNIQYF
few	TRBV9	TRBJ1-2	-	TGTGCCAGCAGTCTAGACGGTGGGGGCTATGGCTACACCTTC	CASSLDGGGYGYTF
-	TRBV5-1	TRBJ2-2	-	TGCGCCAGCAGCTTGGATTTAGGTGGCGGGGCGAACACCGGGGAGCTGTTTTTT	CASSLDLGGGANTGELFF
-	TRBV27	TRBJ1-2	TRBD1	TGTGCCAGCAGTCCCGGGACAGGTCTTCAAAATAACTATGGCTACACCTTC	CASSPGTGLQNNYGYTF